These 4 T cell receptor beta chains were sequenced from one sample in a study of cytomegalovirus exposure and HLA in healthy donors. Both 60 Vbeta primers and 13 Jbeta primers went into the PCR. Sequenced by immunoSEQ multiplex PCR; TCRdb stores in-frame clones only, minus some. The sample carries about 120,000 clones, roughly 80% recorded once. The sample comprised PBMCs. The receptor set was obtained from a female donor in good health and CMV-seronegative.

The chain has TRBV5-1 and TRBJ2-5, with D maybe TRBD1 (5 bases). Germline CDR1 and CDR2: SGHRS and YFSETQ. Trimming left V 0 bases short and J 0 bases short, with 12 bases between. This CDR3 contains 16 residues. The CDR3 sequence is CASSLGGRPHQETQYF. The CDR3 bases are TGCGCCAGCAGCTTGGGGGGCAGGCCCCACCAAGAGACCCAGTACTTC.

The chain carries TRBV30 and TRBJ2-2; tentatively, D is TRBD2 (6 bases). Trimming left V 2 bases short and J 3 bases short, with 16 bases between. Per the germline V gene, CDR1 is GTSNPN and CDR2 is SVGIG (reference sequence). The length of the CDR3 is 16 residues. The CDR3 loop is CAWSTPVAAYTGELFF. The CDR3 DNA sequence: TGTGCCTGGAGTACTCCGGTAGCGGCCTACACCGGGGAGCTGTTTTTT.

This clone was seen a handful of times. This chain links TRBV7-9 with TRBJ2-7; 11 bases match TRBD2. J lost 8 bases, V lost 1 base, and 4 bases had no gene match. The CDR3 sequence is 14 residues long. Germline CDR1 and CDR2: SEHNR and FQNEAQ (reference sequence). For the CDR3, the DNA is TGTGCCAGCAGCTTAGGGGGGACTAGCGGCCAGCAGTACTTC. It encodes CASSLGGTSGQQYF. The full variable domain, completed using reference TRBV7-9 and TRBJ2-7, is DTGVSQNPRHKITKRGQNVTFRCDPISEHNRLYWYRQTLGQGPEFLTYFQNEAQLEKSRLLSDRFSAERPKGSFSTLEIQRTEQGDSAMYLCASSLGGTSGQQYFGPGTRLTVT.

The rearrangement links TRBV5-1 to TRBJ2-3, with 7 bases matching TRBD2. J gave up 1 base and V 7 bases, and 6 bases lay outside the gene matches. The germline gives CDR1 SGHRS, CDR2 YFSETQ. The CDR3 consists of 14 residues. The CDR3 nucleotides read TGCGCCAGCCAGACTAGCCCCGGCACAGATACGCAGTATTTT. Encoded protein: CASQTSPGTDTQYF.